The rows below give T cell receptor beta chains drawn from one sample of a study of blood T cells in healthy people across ages. TCRdb ran MiXCR on the 5' RACE reads and lists one entry per CDR3 protein. The sample holds fewer than 2,000,000 distinct CDR3 sequences; about two fifths are singletons and the top ten take roughly 23%. The sequenced sample was blood. Receptors originate from a human donor in good health. The conserved cysteine and the conserved F or W are not part of the CDR3 here. The order of the fields is V gene, J gene, CDR3 protein.

TRBV10-3	TRBJ1-2	AISESSYDGYT
TRBV5-5	TRBJ1-6	ASSLAGTGNSPLH
TRBV6-5	TRBJ1-5	ASRRNLHTPQH
TRBV4-1	TRBJ2-7	ASSQPGQGGSYEQY
TRBV12-3/TRBV12-4	TRBJ2-6	ASSFGRYVANVLT
TRBV7-9	TRBJ2-7	ASSFQEYSYEQY
TRBV4-3	TRBJ2-1	ASSQDWGGGGLEEQF
TRBV5-6	TRBJ2-6	ASSLEGDPPIGANVLT
TRBV6-9	TRBJ2-3	ARGPNTDTQY
TRBV7-2	TRBJ2-3	ASSLAGQPTDTQY
TRBV15	TRBJ1-2	ATSRDRGEAVGGYT
TRBV21-1	TRBJ2-7	ASSTPGTTSYNEEQY
TRBV29-1	TRBJ2-1	SVGRTTGVGNEQF
TRBV12-3/TRBV12-4	TRBJ2-1	ASSLRVETQF
TRBV3-1	-	ASSQRGGRQETQY
TRBV4-1	TRBJ2-1	ASSQGPQGAEQF
TRBV5-1	-	ASSSQSGKRDEQY
TRBV15	TRBJ1-6	ATSRGGSQTHTPLH
TRBV27	TRBJ1-1	VQIGEWYTEAF
TRBV6-5	TRBJ2-3	ASSRRDRGTDTRY
TRBV20-1	TRBJ2-3	SARDIVYEDTQY
TRBV28	TRBJ2-7	ASSLSRYTYEQY
TRBV20-1	TRBJ2-3	SASPQTEGGTDTQY
TRBV29-1	TRBJ1-1	SGKNTEAF
TRBV6-2/TRBV6-3	TRBJ1-5	ASGAPRDREQPQH
TRBV7-2	TRBJ1-3	ASSLGSGAGNTIY
TRBV21-1	TRBJ2-5	AILLSGGQETQY
TRBV20-1	-	SASFPGKETQY
TRBV5-6	TRBJ2-3	ASSSQGSSTDTQY
TRBV20-1	TRBJ2-3	SARDLRLAAYADTQY